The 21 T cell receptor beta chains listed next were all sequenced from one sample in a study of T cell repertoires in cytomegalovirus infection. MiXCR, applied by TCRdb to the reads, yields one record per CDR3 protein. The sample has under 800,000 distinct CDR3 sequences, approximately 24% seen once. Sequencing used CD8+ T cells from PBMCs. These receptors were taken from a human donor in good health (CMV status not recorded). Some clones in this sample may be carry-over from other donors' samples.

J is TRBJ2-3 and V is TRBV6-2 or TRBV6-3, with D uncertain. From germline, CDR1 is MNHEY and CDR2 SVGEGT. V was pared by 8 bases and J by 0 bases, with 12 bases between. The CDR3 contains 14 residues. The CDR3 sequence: CASVGLSSTDTQYF. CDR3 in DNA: TGTGCCAGCGTTGGGCTGTCTAGCACAGATACGCAGTATTTT.

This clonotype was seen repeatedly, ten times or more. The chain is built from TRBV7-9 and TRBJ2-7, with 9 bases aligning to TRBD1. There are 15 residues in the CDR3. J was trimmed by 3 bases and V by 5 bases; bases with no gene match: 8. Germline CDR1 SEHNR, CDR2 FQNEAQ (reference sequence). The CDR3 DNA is TGTGCCAGCAGCCGTCGGACAGGGGAAGGCTACGAGCAGTACTTC. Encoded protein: CASSRRTGEGYEQYF.

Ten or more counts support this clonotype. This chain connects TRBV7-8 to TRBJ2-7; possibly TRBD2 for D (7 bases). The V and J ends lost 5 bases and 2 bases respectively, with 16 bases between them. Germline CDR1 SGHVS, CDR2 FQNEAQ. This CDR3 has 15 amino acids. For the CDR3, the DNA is TGTGCCAGCAGCCCAGAGGGAGGGGGTCCCTACGAGCAGTACTTC. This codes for CASSPEGGGPYEQYF. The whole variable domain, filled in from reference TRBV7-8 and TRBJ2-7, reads GAGVSQSPRYKVAKRGQDVALRCDPISGHVSLFWYQQALGQGPEFLTYFQNEAQLDKSGLPSDRFFAERPEGSVSTLKIQRTQQEDSAVYLCASSPEGGGPYEQYFGPGTRLTVT.

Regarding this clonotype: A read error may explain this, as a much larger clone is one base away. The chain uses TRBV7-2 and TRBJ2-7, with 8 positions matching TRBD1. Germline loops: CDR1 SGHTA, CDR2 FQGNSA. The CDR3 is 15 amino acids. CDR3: CVSSSDRGSTYEQYF. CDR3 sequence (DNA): TGTGTCAGCAGTTCAGACAGGGGAAGTACCTACGAGCAGTACTTC.

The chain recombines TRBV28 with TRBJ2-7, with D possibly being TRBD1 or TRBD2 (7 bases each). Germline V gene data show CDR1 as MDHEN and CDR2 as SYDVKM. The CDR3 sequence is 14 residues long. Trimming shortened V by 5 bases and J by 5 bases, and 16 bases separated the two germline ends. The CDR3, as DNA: TGTGCCAGCAGTACCCGGGCAGGGGGGGACGAGCAGTACGTC. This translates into CASSTRAGGDEQYV.

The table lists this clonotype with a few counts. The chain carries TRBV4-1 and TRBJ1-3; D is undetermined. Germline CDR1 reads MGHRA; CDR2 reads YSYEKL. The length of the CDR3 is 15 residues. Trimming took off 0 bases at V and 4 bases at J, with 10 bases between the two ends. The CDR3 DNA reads TGCGCCAGCAGCCAAGATAAGGGCTTCGGAAACACCATATATTTT. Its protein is CASSQDKGFGNTIYF.

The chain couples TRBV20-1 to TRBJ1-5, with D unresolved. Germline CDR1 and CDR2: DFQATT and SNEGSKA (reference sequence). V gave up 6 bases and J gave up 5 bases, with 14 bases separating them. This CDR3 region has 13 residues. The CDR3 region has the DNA TGCAGTGCCACATCGCCGACGGATCAGCCCCAGCATTTT. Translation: CSATSPTDQPQHF.

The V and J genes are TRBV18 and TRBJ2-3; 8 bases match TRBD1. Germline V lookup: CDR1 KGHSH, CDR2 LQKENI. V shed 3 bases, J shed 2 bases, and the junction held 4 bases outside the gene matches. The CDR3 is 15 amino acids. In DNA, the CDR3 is TGTGCCAGCTCACCGGACAGGGTGCACACAGATACGCAGTATTTT. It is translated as CASSPDRVHTDTQYF.

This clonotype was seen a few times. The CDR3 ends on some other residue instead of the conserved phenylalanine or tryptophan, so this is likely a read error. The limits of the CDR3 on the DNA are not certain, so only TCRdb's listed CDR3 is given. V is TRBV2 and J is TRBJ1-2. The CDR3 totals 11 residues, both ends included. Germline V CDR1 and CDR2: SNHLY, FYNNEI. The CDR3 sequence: CASSDRSRGPL.

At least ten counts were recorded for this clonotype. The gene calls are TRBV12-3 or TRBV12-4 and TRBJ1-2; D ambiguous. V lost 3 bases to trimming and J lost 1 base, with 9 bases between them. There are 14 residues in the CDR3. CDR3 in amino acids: CASSFRPINYGYTF. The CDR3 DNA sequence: TGTGCCAGCAGTTTCCGTCCGATTAACTATGGCTACACCTTC.

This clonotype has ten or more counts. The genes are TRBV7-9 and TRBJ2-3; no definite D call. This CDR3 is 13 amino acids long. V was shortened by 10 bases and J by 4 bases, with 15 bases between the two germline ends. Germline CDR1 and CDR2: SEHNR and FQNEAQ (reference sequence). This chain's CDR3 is CATGSHLPDTQYF. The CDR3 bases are TGTGCCACCGGGTCGCACCTCCCAGATACGCAGTATTTT.

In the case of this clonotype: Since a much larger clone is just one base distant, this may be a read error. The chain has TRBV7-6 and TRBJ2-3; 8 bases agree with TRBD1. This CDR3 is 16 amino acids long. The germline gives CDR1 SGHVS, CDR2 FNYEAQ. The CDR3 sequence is CVSSLSRTGITDTQYF. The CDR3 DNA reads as TGTGTCAGCAGCTTATCTCGGACAGGGATCACAGATACGCAGTATTTT. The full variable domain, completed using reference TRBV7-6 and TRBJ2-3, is GAGVSQSPRYKVTKRGQDVALRCDPISGHVSLYWYRQALGQGPEFLTYFNYEAQQDKSGLPNDRFSAERPEGSISTLTIQRTEQRDSAMYRCVSSLSRTGITDTQYFGPGTRLTVL.

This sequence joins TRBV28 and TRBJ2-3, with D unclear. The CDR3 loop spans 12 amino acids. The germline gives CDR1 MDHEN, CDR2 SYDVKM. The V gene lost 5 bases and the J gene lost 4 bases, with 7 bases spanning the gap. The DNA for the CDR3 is TGTGCCAGCAGTCCCCTTTCAGATACGCAGTATTTT. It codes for CASSPLSDTQYF. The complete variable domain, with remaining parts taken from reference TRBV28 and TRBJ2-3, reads DVKVTQSSRYLVKRTGEKVFLECVQDMDHENMFWYRQDPGLGLRLIYFSYDVKMKEKGDIPEGYSVSREKKERFSLILESASTNQTSMYLCASSPLSDTQYFGPGTRLTVL.

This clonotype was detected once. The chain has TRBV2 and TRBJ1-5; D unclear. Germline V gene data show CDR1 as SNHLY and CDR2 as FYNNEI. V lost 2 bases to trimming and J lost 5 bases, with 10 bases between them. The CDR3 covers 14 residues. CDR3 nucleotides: TGTGCCAGCAGTGAAAAGGGCAGCTATCAGCCCCAGCATTTT. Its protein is CASSEKGSYQPQHF.

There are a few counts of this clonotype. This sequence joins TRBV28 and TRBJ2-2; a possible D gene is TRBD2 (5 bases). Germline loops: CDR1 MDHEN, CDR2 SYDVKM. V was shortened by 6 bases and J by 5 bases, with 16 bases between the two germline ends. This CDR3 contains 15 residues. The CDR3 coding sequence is TGTGCCAGCAGAACGCCTCTTGAGGGAACCGGGGAGCTGTTTTTT. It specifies CASRTPLEGTGELFF.

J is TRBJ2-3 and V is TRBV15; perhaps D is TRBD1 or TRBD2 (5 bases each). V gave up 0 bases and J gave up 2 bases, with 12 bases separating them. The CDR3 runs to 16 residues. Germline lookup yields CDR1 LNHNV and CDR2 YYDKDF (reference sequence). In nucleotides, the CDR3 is TGTGCCACCAGCAGAGAAGTGGGGGACCACACAGATACGCAGTATTTT. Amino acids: CATSREVGDHTDTQYF.

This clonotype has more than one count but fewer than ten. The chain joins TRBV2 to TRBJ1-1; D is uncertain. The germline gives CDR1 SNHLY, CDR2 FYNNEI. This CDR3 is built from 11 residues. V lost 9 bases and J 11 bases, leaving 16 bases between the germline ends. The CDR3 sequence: CASLSRSGAFF. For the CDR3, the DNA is TGTGCCAGTCTTTCAAGGAGTGGGGCTTTCTTT.

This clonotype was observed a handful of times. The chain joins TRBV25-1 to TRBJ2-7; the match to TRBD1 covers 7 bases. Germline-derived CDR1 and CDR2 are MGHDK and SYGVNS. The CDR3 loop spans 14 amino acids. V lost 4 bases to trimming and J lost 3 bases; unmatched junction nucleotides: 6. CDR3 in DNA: TGTGCCAGCAGTGTCAGGGGGAAGAACTACGAGCAGTACTTC. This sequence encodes CASSVRGKNYEQYF.

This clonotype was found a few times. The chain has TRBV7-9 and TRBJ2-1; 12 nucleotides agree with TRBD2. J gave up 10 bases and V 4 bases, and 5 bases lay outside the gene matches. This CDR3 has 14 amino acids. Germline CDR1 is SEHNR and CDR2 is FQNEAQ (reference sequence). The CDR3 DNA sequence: TGTGCCAGCAGCTCTAGCGGGGGGGCCCGGGAGCAGTTCTTC. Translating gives CASSSSGGAREQFF.

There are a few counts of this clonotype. The chain's CDR3 is CASSPTPSYTGELFF. In DNA form, the CDR3 reads TGTGCCAGCAGCCCGACACCCAGTTACACCGGGGAGCTGTTTTTT. V is TRBV7-3 and J is TRBJ2-2; D is uncertain. There are 15 residues in the CDR3. V was shortened by 5 bases and J by 3 bases, with 13 bases between the two germline ends. From germline, CDR1 is SGHTA and CDR2 FQGTGA.

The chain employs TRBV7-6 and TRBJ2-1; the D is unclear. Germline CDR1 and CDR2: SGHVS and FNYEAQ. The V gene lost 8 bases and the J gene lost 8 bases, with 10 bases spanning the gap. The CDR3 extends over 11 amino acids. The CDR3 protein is CASGIFDEQFF. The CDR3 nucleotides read TGTGCCAGCGGAATCTTTGATGAGCAGTTCTTC.